This is a list of T cell receptor beta chains from one sample in a study of cytomegalovirus exposure and HLA in healthy donors. Sequencing was performed with immunoSEQ multiplex PCR; in TCRdb, only in-frame clones are kept and a portion is missing. The sample includes roughly 100,000 clones, 76% seen only once; the top ten take 10%. The specimen sequenced was PBMCs. Source of these receptors: a woman under 30 in good health and CMV-seropositive. CDR3s include the opening cysteine and the closing phenylalanine or tryptophan. A D gene is named only where the DNA matches it firmly. Size is omitted from some rows. Given values are once, few, many or a class for expanded clones.

TRBJ2-3 | TRBV28 | TRBD1 | . | CASSFYRGTDTQYF | TGTGCCAGCAGTTTTTACAGGGGGACAGATACGCAGTATTTT
TRBJ1-5 | TRBV4-1 | . | . | CASSQVRFSNQPQHF | TGCGCCAGCAGCCAAGTCCGGTTTAGCAATCAGCCCCAGCATTTT
TRBJ2-1 | TRBV4-1 | TRBD2 | . | CASSQDSPTSGGGNEQFF | TGCGCCAGCAGCCAAGATTCCCCGACTAGCGGGGGCGGGAATGAGCAGTTCTTC
TRBJ1-5 | TRBV19 | TRBD1 | . | CASSVRDRNQPQHF | TGTGCCAGTAGTGTCCGGGACAGAAATCAGCCCCAGCATTTT
TRBJ1-2 | TRBV7-9 | TRBD1 | . | CASSPDRAHFLYGYTF | TGTGCCAGCAGCCCGGACAGGGCCCATTTCCTCTATGGCTACACCTTC
TRBJ2-1 | TRBV30 | . | few | CAWSVGPGNEQFF | TGTGCCTGGAGTGTAGGTCCGGGGAATGAGCAGTTCTTC
TRBJ2-3 | TRBV7-2 | TRBD1 | once | CASSPTGGTTDTQYF | TGTGCCAGCAGCCCAACAGGGGGCACCACAGATACGCAGTATTTT
TRBJ1-2 | TRBV6-4 | TRBD1 | . | CASSRDRNTNYGYTF | TGTGCCAGCAGCCGGGACAGGAACACTAACTATGGCTACACCTTC
TRBJ2-3 | TRBV27 | . | . | CASSLKGTGTDTQYF | TGTGCCAGCAGTCTCAAGGGGACTGGCACAGATACGCAGTATTTT
TRBJ2-5 | TRBV7-2 | TRBD2 | few | CASSPSSGGLETQYF | TGTGCCAGCAGTCCCTCGAGCGGGGGTCTGGAGACCCAGTACTTC
TRBJ1-1 | TRBV19 | TRBD1 | . | CASIGTGITEAFF | TGTGCCAGTATAGGGACAGGGATCACTGAAGCTTTCTTT
TRBJ2-1 | TRBV7-2 | TRBD2 | . | CASSLVAGEEYNEQFF | TGTGCCAGCAGCTTAGTAGCGGGGGAGGAATACAATGAGCAGTTCTTC
TRBJ2-2 | TRBV6-5 | TRBD2 | . | CASSYLAGGATGELFF | TGTGCCAGCAGTTATCTAGCGGGGGGGGCCACCGGGGAGCTGTTTTTT
TRBJ1-1 | TRBV5-6 | . | . | CASSLGGSMNTEAFF | TGTGCCAGCAGCTTGGGAGGCTCCATGAACACTGAAGCTTTCTTT
TRBJ1-1 | TRBV19 | . | . | CASSIIRDTEAFF | TGTGCCAGTAGTATAATCAGGGATACTGAAGCTTTCTTT
TRBJ1-3 | TRBV7-2 | . | few | CASSLRGNTIYF | TGTGCCAGCTCCCTAAGAGGAAACACCATATATTTT
TRBJ1-5 | TRBV10-1 | . | few | CASSNSNQPQHF | TGCGCCAGCAGCAATAGCAATCAGCCCCAGCATTTT
TRBJ2-4 | TRBV2 | . | . | CASLWTTLAKNIQYF | TGTGCCAGCCTATGGACTACTCTAGCCAAAAACATTCAGTACTTC
TRBJ2-7 | TRBV5-1 | TRBD2 | . | CASSAAGGYPTDEQYF | TGCGCCAGCAGCGCCGCGGGGGGGTACCCCACCGACGAGCAGTACTTC
TRBJ1-4 | TRBV4-1 | . | . | CASSQVLESTNEKLFF | TGCGCCAGCAGCCAAGTTTTAGAGTCAACTAATGAAAAACTGTTTTTT
TRBJ2-3 | TRBV30 | TRBD1 | . | CAWSEGTVVDTQYF | TGTGCCTGGAGTGAGGGGACAGTTGTAGATACGCAGTATTTT
TRBJ2-5 | TRBV10-3 | . | once | CAISGSGTETQYF | TGTGCCATCAGTGGTAGCGGTACGGAGACCCAGTACTTC
TRBJ1-2 | TRBV6-4 | . | few | CASSEGQAYGYTF | TGTGCCAGCAGTGAAGGTCAGGCCTATGGCTACACCTTC
TRBJ2-5 | TRBV7-2 | . | . | CASSADFAGIGTQYF | TGTGCCAGCAGCGCCGATTTTGCCGGGATTGGGACCCAGTACTTC
TRBJ2-3 | TRBV5-6 | TRBD2 | . | CASSLPSGMRDTQYF | TGTGCCAGCAGCTTGCCTAGCGGGATGAGGGATACGCAGTATTTT
TRBJ2-1 | TRBV19 | TRBD2 | . | CASSGAGAGDEQFF | TGTGCCAGTAGTGGAGCGGGAGCAGGGGATGAGCAGTTCTTC
TRBJ1-6 | TRBV5-4 | . | . | CASSLRGGSDNSPLHF | TGTGCCAGCAGCTTAAGAGGGGGTAGCGATAATTCACCCCTCCACTTT
TRBJ1-2 | TRBV4-1 | . | few | CASSQDRLNGYTF | TGCGCCAGCAGCCAAGATCGTTTAAATGGCTACACCTTC
TRBJ2-1 | TRBV7-2 | . | . | CASSVTGNEQFF | TGTGCCAGCAGCGTTACAGGGAATGAGCAGTTCTTC
TRBJ2-3 | TRBV28 | TRBD1 | . | CASSVTGGRTDTQYF | TGTGCCAGCAGTGTGACAGGGGGACGCACAGATACGCAGTATTTT
TRBJ1-5 | TRBV27 | . | . | CASSLQGTNQPQHF | TGTGCCAGCAGTTTACAGGGGACGAATCAGCCCCAGCATTTT
TRBJ1-1 | TRBV7-2 | . | few | CASSLIPGHQNTEAFF | TGTGCCAGCAGCTTAATCCCGGGACACCAAAACACTGAAGCTTTCTTT
TRBJ2-1 | TRBV15 | TRBD2 | few | CATSSPSGSSDEQFF | TGTGCCACCAGCAGTCCTAGCGGGAGTAGTGATGAGCAGTTCTTC
TRBJ1-2 | TRBV28 | TRBD1 | . | CASSLETGNYGYTF | TGTGCCAGCAGTTTAGAGACAGGGAACTATGGCTACACCTTC
TRBJ2-5 | TRBV4-2 | TRBD2 | . | CASSPVGAGREGETQYF | TGTGCCAGCAGCCCCGTCGGAGCGGGGCGAGAGGGAGAGACCCAGTACTTC
TRBJ2-5 | TRBV5-1 | . | many | CASSSSSDGPQETQYF | TGCGCCAGCAGCTCGAGTAGCGATGGACCGCAAGAGACCCAGTACTTC
TRBJ2-3 | TRBV4-2 | TRBD2 | . | CASRVAGGTDTQYF | TGTGCCAGCAGGGTAGCGGGGGGCACAGATACGCAGTATTTT
TRBJ2-3 | TRBV19 | TRBD2 | . | CASSPQGLAFIDTQYF | TGTGCCAGTAGCCCGCAGGGACTAGCGTTTATTGATACGCAGTATTTT
TRBJ2-3 | TRBV4-1 | . | once | CASSQGYLLGGEITDTQYF | TGCGCCAGCAGCCAAGGCTATTTACTAGGCGGAGAGATAACAGATACGCAGTATTTT
TRBJ2-1 | TRBV29-1 | TRBD2 | . | CSVGEGRHEQFF | TGCAGCGTTGGGGAGGGTAGACATGAGCAGTTCTTC